This T cell receptor (beta chain) was obtained from a study of metastatic and nonmetastatic thyroid tumors. Ahead of thyroid surgery, no patient had received treatment of any kind. TCRdb reprocessed the PCR reads using MiXCR. The table has approximately 58,000 clones, about 20% seen once. The TCR was taken from a female donor with papillary thyroid cancer or a benign thyroid nodule (not recorded which). Some clones in this sample may be carry-over from other donors' samples. Specimen: blood.

This CDR3 reads CASSLGGQTRELFF. The CDR3 bases are TGTGCCAGCAGCTTAGGTGGACAGACCCGGGAGCTGTTTTTT. V is TRBV7-9 and J is TRBJ2-2; TRBD1 might be the D (6 bases). V lost 1 base and J 9 bases, leaving 12 bases between the germline ends. Germline CDR1 is SEHNR and CDR2 is FQNEAQ (reference sequence). The CDR3 is 14 amino acids. Using reference TRBV7-9 and TRBJ2-2 for the parts outside the CDR3, the full variable domain is DTGVSQNPRHKITKRGQNVTFRCDPISEHNRLYWYRQTLGQGPEFLTYFQNEAQLEKSRLLSDRFSAERPKGSFSTLEIQRTEQGDSAMYLCASSLGGQTRELFFGEGSRLTVL.